The 26 T cell receptor beta chains given below trace back to one sample, sequenced in a study of blood T cell repertoires in COVID-19. Profiled with immunoSEQ multiplex PCR; TCRdb holds only in-frame clones, not every one. The repertoire consists of around 140,000 clones, with around nine tenths occurring once and the leading ten covering less than 3%. Specimen: peripheral blood. The receptor set was obtained from a man aged 60-69 years with active or convalescent COVID-19.

V and J are TRBV24-1 and TRBJ2-3; 10 bases fit TRBD2. The V gene end was trimmed by 4 bases and the J gene end by 5 bases; junction bases not matched to a gene: 5. This CDR3 is 15 amino acids long. Germline lookup yields CDR1 KGHDR and CDR2 SFDVKD. CDR3 sequence reads: CATSDPGLAIDTQYF. CDR3 nucleotide sequence: TGTGCCACCAGTGACCCGGGACTAGCGATAGATACGCAGTATTTT.

V gene TRBV9 combines with J gene TRBJ2-1; possible D gene TRBD1, 6 bases. From germline, CDR1 is SGDLS and CDR2 YYNGEE. This CDR3 is built from 14 residues. Trimming shortened V by 0 bases and J by 8 bases, and 12 bases separated the two germline ends. Here the CDR3 reads CASSVATGSYEQFF. The CDR3 DNA follows: TGTGCCAGCAGCGTAGCAACAGGGAGTTATGAGCAGTTCTTC.

This clone was seen a single time. The genes are TRBV21-1 and TRBJ2-3; TRBD1 was called by the table and not checked on the DNA. TRBV21-1 is classified as a pseudogene. The CDR3 contains 15 residues. CDR3 protein: CASGRTVSWPDTQYF. In nucleotides, the CDR3 is TGTGCCAGCGGCCGGACAGTTTCCTGGCCAGATACGCAGTATTTT.

The chain joins TRBV3-1 (or the pseudogene TRBV3-2) to TRBJ1-1, with TRBD1 identical over 8 bases. The CDR3 is 14 amino acids. V shed 3 bases and J 5 bases; nucleotides not matched to a gene: 5. Germline V gives CDR1 LGHDT, CDR2 YNNKEL (reference sequence). This CDR3 reads CASSHQGARTEAFF. The CDR3 DNA reads as TGTGCCAGCAGCCACCAGGGGGCGAGGACTGAAGCTTTCTTT.

The V call is TRBV7-8, the J call TRBJ1-1, with 7 bases fitting TRBD1. Germline V gene data show CDR1 as SGHVS and CDR2 as FQNEAQ. Trimming took 1 base from V and 1 from J; bases not matched to a gene: 12. The CDR3 length is 18 residues. The CDR3 DNA reads TGTGCCAGCAGCTTAGGACAGGGATCCCCCGGCAAGAACACTGAAGCTTTCTTT. Protein product: CASSLGQGSPGKNTEAFF.

The chain has TRBV3-1 (or the pseudogene TRBV3-2) and TRBJ2-1, with 12 bases that match TRBD2. Germline CDR1 is LGHDT and CDR2 is YNNKEL (reference sequence). V lost 8 bases, J lost 6 bases, and 5 bases stayed unmatched. The CDR3 covers 14 residues. CDR3 DNA: TGTGCCAGCCGGGCACTAGCGGGGGGCAATGAGCAGTTCTTC. It encodes CASRALAGGNEQFF.

The J gene is TRBJ1-2, the V gene TRBV21-1; the table's D call TRBD1 went unverified against the DNA. TRBV21-1 is a known pseudogene. The CDR3 runs 17 residues. The CDR3 DNA follows: TGTGCCAGCAGCAAAAGGGGAGCGGACAGGATGGGCTATGGCTACACCTTC. The encoded protein is CASSKRGADRMGYGYTF.

V and J are TRBV6-5 and TRBJ1-6, with TRBD1 identical over 7 bases. CDR1 and CDR2 from the germline V gene are MNHEY and SVGAGI. Unmatched junction bases numbered 8, after V lost 6 bases and J lost 9 bases. The CDR3 has 14 amino acids. CDR3 sequence (DNA): TGTGCCAGCAGAACCCAGGGGGGAGGTTCACCCCTCCACTTT. Translated, it gives CASRTQGGGSPLHF.

The J gene is TRBJ1-2, the V gene TRBV16; D call uncertain. Germline V gene data show CDR1 as KGHSY and CDR2 as FQNENV. This CDR3 spans 12 amino acids. V lost 4 bases and J 4 bases, leaving 7 bases between the germline ends. The CDR3 spells CASSRQIYGYTF. The DNA of the CDR3 is TGTGCCAGCAGCCGTCAGATCTATGGCTACACCTTC.

This clone appeared a single time. The chain recombines TRBV20-1 with TRBJ1-2, with D perhaps TRBD1 (5 bases). The CDR3 runs 9 residues. The germline gives CDR1 DFQATT, CDR2 SNEGSKA (reference sequence). CDR3 region: CSDRYGYTF. CDR3 nucleotide sequence: TGCAGCGACAGATATGGCTACACCTTC.

CDR3 in amino acids: CASSWDRVGNTIYF. CDR3 in DNA: TGTGCCAGCAGTTGGGACAGGGTAGGAAACACCATATATTTT. J is TRBJ1-3 and V is TRBV25-1; 9 nucleotides agree with TRBD1. CDR1 and CDR2 from the germline V gene are MGHDK and SYGVNS. V lost 5 bases to trimming and J lost 4 bases; unmatched junction nucleotides: 3. The CDR3 runs to 14 residues.

The chain joins TRBV7-2 to TRBJ2-2; D is possibly TRBD2 (5 bases). Germline loops: CDR1 SGHTA, CDR2 FQGNSA. V shed 2 bases and J shed 3 bases, with 10 bases lying between them. The CDR3 is made up of 15 amino acids. The CDR3 protein is CASSLRSGYTGELFF. The CDR3 DNA sequence: TGTGCCAGCAGCTTAAGAAGCGGTTACACCGGGGAGCTGTTTTTT. Filled out from reference TRBV7-2 and TRBJ2-2, the complete variable domain reads GAGVSQSPSNKVTEKGKDVELRCDPISGHTALYWYRQSLGQGLEFLIYFQGNSAPDKSGLPSDRFSAERTGGSVSTLTIQRTQQEDSAVYLCASSLRSGYTGELFFGEGSRLTVL.

This clone was counted a few times. The chain links TRBV5-5 to TRBJ1-5; D unresolved. Trimming removed 1 base from V and 0 bases from J, with 8 bases in between. Germline V gene lookup returns CDR1 SGHKS and CDR2 YYEKEE (reference sequence). CDR3 length: 15 residues. In DNA, the CDR3 is TGTGCCAGCAGCTTGTCGCAGGCTAGCAATCAGCCCCAGCATTTT. It encodes CASSLSQASNQPQHF.

This clone was observed a few times. V gene TRBV4-2 combines with J gene TRBJ1-4; 12 bases map to TRBD1. CDR3 length equals 18 residues. Germline CDR1 is LGHNA and CDR2 is YNFKEQ. The V and J ends lost 3 bases and 7 bases, in that order; junction bases with no gene match: 12. This chain's CDR3 is CASSQFPGQGAVGEKLFF. The DNA of the CDR3 is TGTGCCAGCAGCCAGTTCCCGGGACAGGGGGCGGTTGGTGAAAAACTGTTTTTT.

The rearrangement uses TRBV27 and TRBJ2-7, with D possibly being TRBD2 (6 bases). In germline, CDR1 is MNHEY, CDR2 SMNVEV (reference sequence). The CDR3 loop spans 14 amino acids. The V end was cut by 0 bases, the J end by 5 bases, with 11 bases between. The CDR3 sequence: CASSLSRLANEQYF. The CDR3 DNA follows: TGTGCCAGCAGTTTATCGAGGCTAGCGAACGAGCAGTACTTC.

This chain joins TRBV25-1 and TRBJ2-7; TRBD2 might be the D (5 bases). V lost 3 bases and J lost 5, with 11 bases in between. There are 13 residues in the CDR3. Germline V lookup: CDR1 MGHDK, CDR2 SYGVNS. The CDR3 protein is CASSDGVGDEQYF. In DNA form, the CDR3 reads TGTGCCAGCAGTGACGGGGTTGGGGACGAGCAGTACTTC.

V usage is TRBV24-1 and J usage is TRBJ1-2; TRBD1 might be the D (6 bases). Germline CDR1 and CDR2: KGHDR and SFDVKD. The V and J ends lost 6 bases and 6 bases respectively, with 13 bases between them. CDR3 length equals 13 residues. CDR3 sequence: CATSSRPGDGYTF. The CDR3 DNA follows: TGTGCCACCAGTTCCCGGCCAGGGGATGGCTACACCTTC.

This rearrangement joins TRBV27 to TRBJ1-1; D is uncertain. CDR3 length equals 15 residues. Germline lookup yields CDR1 MNHEY and CDR2 SMNVEV (reference sequence). V lost 5 bases and J 1 base, leaving 14 bases between the germline ends. As DNA, the CDR3 is TGTGCCAGCAGTCCAAGGAGGGATGCGAACACTGAAGCTTTCTTT. Protein product: CASSPRRDANTEAFF.

The chain couples TRBV4-2 to TRBJ2-7, with no clear D. This CDR3 has 16 amino acids. Trimming took off 0 bases at V and 0 bases at J, with 12 bases between the two ends. CDR1 is LGHNA and CDR2 is YNFKEQ in the germline V gene. This CDR3 reads CASSQDSVTASYEQYF. Written as DNA, the CDR3 is TGTGCCAGCAGCCAAGATTCAGTTACAGCCTCCTACGAGCAGTACTTC.

The chain couples TRBV3-1 (or the pseudogene TRBV3-2) to TRBJ1-1; D remains ambiguous. The V and J ends lost 3 bases and 1 base respectively, with 12 bases between them. The germline V gene has CDR1 LGHDT and CDR2 YNNKEL (reference sequence). This CDR3 comprises 15 residues. Here the CDR3 reads CASSQTDLRNTEAFF. CDR3 nucleotides: TGTGCCAGCAGCCAGACTGACCTACGGAACACTGAAGCTTTCTTT.

V and J are TRBV9 and TRBJ1-1, with a possible D match to TRBD1 (5 bases). The germline CDR1 and CDR2 sequences are SGDLS and YYNGEE. The CDR3 sequence is 16 residues long. V gave up 0 bases and J gave up 7 bases, with 19 bases separating them. CDR3 in amino acids: CASSVAYDSRSFEAFF. In DNA, the CDR3 is TGTGCCAGCAGCGTAGCTTATGACAGTCGATCCTTTGAAGCTTTCTTT.

This sequence joins TRBV5-4 and TRBJ2-3; D may be TRBD2 (6 bases). The V end lost 0 bases, the J end lost 2 bases, and 7 bases lay between the germline ends. This CDR3 has 14 residues. Germline V gene data show CDR1 as SGHNT and CDR2 as YYREEE (reference sequence). CDR3 amino acids: CASSLVAATDTQYF. The CDR3, as DNA: TGTGCCAGCAGCTTGGTAGCGGCCACAGATACGCAGTATTTT. The full variable domain, completed using reference TRBV5-4 and TRBJ2-3, is ETGVTQSPTHLIKTRGQQVTLRCSSQSGHNTVSWYQQALGQGPQFIFQYYREEENGRGNFPPRFSGLQFPNYSSELNVNALELDDSALYLCASSLVAATDTQYFGPGTRLTVL.

This sequence joins TRBV7-9 and TRBJ2-1, with TRBD1 matching 9 bases. Germline V gene lookup returns CDR1 SEHNR and CDR2 FQNEAQ (reference sequence). This CDR3 has 15 amino acids. Trimming took 5 bases from V and 4 from J; bases not matched to a gene: 6. As DNA, the CDR3 is TGTGCCAGCAGCCCGGCGACAGGGGGTTACAATGAGCAGTTCTTC. This gives the protein CASSPATGGYNEQFF.

The chain links TRBV10-3 to TRBJ2-1; 14 bases map to TRBD2. The CDR3 extends over 14 amino acids. J gave up 8 bases and V 6 bases, and 3 bases lay outside the gene matches. Germline V gives CDR1 ENHRY, CDR2 SYGVKD. The chain's CDR3 is CAIRGTSGSDEQFF. In DNA, the CDR3 is TGTGCCATCAGGGGGACTAGCGGGAGCGATGAGCAGTTCTTC.

The V gene is TRBV28, the J gene TRBJ2-3; TRBD1 matches at 8 bases. The CDR3 extends over 14 amino acids. The V segment lost 6 bases and the J segment 5 bases; nucleotides outside the gene matches: 7. Germline loops: CDR1 MDHEN, CDR2 SYDVKM. CDR3 protein: CASSTQGAVDTQYF. The CDR3 nucleotides are TGTGCCAGCAGCACCCAGGGGGCCGTAGATACGCAGTATTTT.

The V and J genes are TRBV3-1 (or the pseudogene TRBV3-2) and TRBJ2-7; D remains unclear. V was cut by 4 bases and J by 6 bases, with 16 bases left in between. This CDR3 is 14 amino acids long. Germline CDR1 reads LGHDT; CDR2 reads YNNKEL (reference sequence). In DNA form, the CDR3 reads TGTGCCAGCAGCCCCTCAAGACTCGTTGGCGAGCAGTACTTC. This gives the protein CASSPSRLVGEQYF.